This note documents a single TCR beta chain sequence. The specificity of this receptor is unknown. No per-base quality is available; no much larger clone lies one base away. The immunoSEQ Assay was the method used to sequence TCRbeta CDR3 regions. After extraction, genomic DNA underwent amplification by bias-controlled multiplex PCR, followed by high-throughput sequencing. The published analysis was carried out like this. Collapsing and filtering of sequences were performed to quantify the absolute abundance of each unique TCRbeta CDR3 region. T cell fraction was estimated by normalization of TCRbeta template counts to usable DNA, with usable DNA being measured through amplification of reference genes present in all nucleated cells. Repertoire TCRs were annotated as SARS-CoV-2-specific by exact matching of V gene, CDR3 amino acid sequence and J gene to a known reactive TCR set. The reference SARS-CoV-2 TCR set came from MIRA and was filtered for enrichment in COVID-19-positive ImmuneCODE repertoires, removing public or cross-reactive TCRs. Based on the MIRA antigens, annotated TCRs were further analysed at the level of specific ORF or position within ORF. Breadth was defined as annotated unique rearrangements over total unique productive rearrangements; depth was the summed frequency of those rearrangements. Group comparisons of TCR breadth used two-sided Wilcoxon rank-sum tests. Entries here come from immuneACCESS through TCRdb and include only in-frame sequences with V and J called. Some clones fail to appear in such tables; in the studies checked, an unresolved V gene covers under half of the shortfall, and the cause of the remainder is unknown. V and J calls and clone size are copied from that table; D and trimming were computed from the DNA. This sample holds approximately 410,000 clones; roughly 90% were observed only once. The biggest ten clones account for around 3.6% of the sample.

The treatment or condition label for this specimen denotes: 19 received Ad26.COV2.S at low or high dose, single or two shots; several received placebo; per-sample allocation not given. For vaccine and placebo recipients, the sequenced repertoires came from samples collected on day 63 after the first injection. In Cohort 1b, about two dozen adults aged 18-55 years were enrolled at a single site in Boston, USA, between 29 July and 7 August 2020. Ad26.COV2.S was a replication-incompetent adenovirus type 26 vector expressing a prefusion-stabilized SARS-CoV-2 spike protein from the original Wuhan strain. The data originate from a study of Ad26.COV2.S vaccination and SARS-CoV-2 variants (dated by TCRdb to the early 2020s). Regarding the study in general: Donors in the vaccine arm were drawn from COV1001, a phase I-IIa trial of Ad26.COV2.S in healthy adults that was multicentre, randomized, double-blind and placebo-controlled. Ad26.COV2.S was administered intramuscularly at a dose of 5x10^10 or 1x10^11 viral particles, either as one shot or as two shots given 56 days apart. TCRbeta repertoire sequencing was used to assess the specificity and breadth of SARS-CoV-2-reactive T cell receptors after Ad26.COV2.S vaccination. A total of 32 samples were included in the TCR-sequenced set, comprising 19 Ad26.COV2.S vaccine recipients, 5 placebo recipients and 8 SARS-CoV-2 convalescent individuals. Trial participants were randomized into five groups of five, in which low-dose or high-dose Ad26.COV2.S was given once or twice, or placebo was given on both occasions. Investigators did not know the trial group allocation while performing experiments and assessing outcomes. What the study reported, not specific to this receptor: Higher spike-specific TCR breadth was observed in Ad26.COV2.S recipients than in placebo recipients (P = 0.0014). After vaccination, spike-specific CD8+ and CD4+ T cell responses were reported to show substantial breadth. Vaccine and placebo recipients had similar non-spike TCR breadth, a finding consistent with the vaccine containing only spike. The authors noted that total T cell responses may have been underestimated by the TCR breadth and depth analyses. Comparing responses between vaccine doses or regimens was not something the study was powered to do.

The cysteine opens and the phenylalanine closes a CDR3 of 11 amino acids. The only DNA kept is the CDR3, 33 bases in frame from the first base. CDR1 and CDR2 are read off the germline V gene as MDHEN and SYDVKM. A distance of 7 bases separates the germline ends of V and J, which lose 5 bases and 5 bases respectively. The receptor comes from a person aged 18-60 years who received the Ad26.COV2.S COVID-19 vaccine or a placebo. The sample was peripheral blood, taken in a trial of Ad26.COV2.S vaccine versus placebo. The chain is encoded by TRBV28 joined to TRBJ2-7; 6 matching bases give a weak D call of TRBD1. The CDR3 amino acid sequence is: CASSTGNEQYF. At the DNA level, the sequence is TGTGCCAGCAGTACAGGGAACGAGCAGTACTTC. Beyond the CDR3, the reference TRBV28 and TRBJ2-7 genes provide the residues; the full variable domain reads: DVKVTQSSRYLVKRTGEKVFLECVQDMDHENMFWYRQDPGLGLRLIYFSYDVKMKEKGDIPEGYSVSREKKERFSLILESASTNQTSMYLCASSTGNEQYFGPGTRLTVT.